This TCR beta chain came from a study of T cells after yellow fever vaccination. At least ten counts were recorded for this clonotype. The CDR3 contains 15 residues. Unmatched junction bases numbered 12, after V lost 6 bases and J lost 5 bases. Germline CDR1 and CDR2: MNHEY and SVGAGI. Using its own MiXCR run on the 5' RACE reads, TCRdb lists one record per CDR3 protein. The table has some 110,000 distinct CDR3 sequences, 7.2% seen once. The J gene is TRBJ1-1, the V gene TRBV6-5; TRBD1 matches at 7 bases. Material: CD4+ T cells sorted from PBMCs, obtained about 41 days after the first yellow fever vaccination. This clonotype originated in a man in his late teens or twenties who received the YFV17D yellow fever vaccine. CDR3 sequence (DNA): TGTGCCAGCAGACGGACAGGTAGGATGAGGACTGAAGCTTTCTTT. Encoded protein: CASRRTGRMRTEAFF.